This T cell receptor (beta chain) was identified during a study of spatial heterogeneity in lung cancer (dated by TCRdb to the late 2010s). Looking at the study overall: More beta-chain than alpha-chain transcripts were consistently detected, likely reflecting higher beta-chain transcript abundance. In the raw uncorrected reads, each unique combination of TCR and UMI appeared more than ten times on average. TCR alpha and beta repertoires were quantitatively compared across multiple tumor regions, matched nontumor lung and blood in non-small cell lung cancer. Nonsynonymous mutation counts, determined by whole-exome sequencing of tumor tissue, were related to TCR repertoire features. Both alpha and beta chains were TCR-sequenced in 210 or so tumor regions, roughly 70 matched nontumor lung samples and over 55 PBMC samples obtained at surgery.

Study-wide conclusions, independent of this receptor: Ubiquitous expanded tumor TCRs were detected in blood more often at tumor resection than at routine follow-up. Confirming at a functional level the hypothesis that regional TCRs recognize regional mutations was considered to require additional single-cell paired TCR alpha and beta sequencing.

Library generation was performed with 5' RACE. The instrument given in TCRdb is NextSeq 500. The TCR library protocol attached a unique molecular identifier to each TCR cDNA molecule to allow correction of PCR and sequencing errors. In the authors' own workflow: TCR identification, UMI-based error correction and CDR3 extraction were all carried out with Decombinator tools. TCRs above a frequency of 2 per 1,000, corresponding to the top 1% of the tumor frequency distribution, were defined as expanded. Renyi diversity was computed with the R vegan package after each repertoire had been subsampled 100 times to 5,000 TCRs. CDR3 similarity networks were built from amino acid triplet string-kernel similarity, with CDR3s being connected when pairwise similarity was above 0.82. TCRdb's own reprocessing of the public reads used fastp at Q25 and MiXCR and kept productive beta chains. A single entry per CDR3 protein holds the most common genes and DNA from its merged rows. TCRdb, not the authors, supplied the V and J calls. This sample holds about 75,000 distinct CDR3 sequences; less than 15% were observed only once. Roughly 6.9% of the sample is taken by the ten largest.

To note about this clonotype: The target of this receptor is not known. Nothing much larger sits one base from this clone, and base qualities are not available.

Explained via the paper, the time point label denotes: sample taken at primary tumor resection. For TCR sequencing, whole RNA was extracted from tumor and nontumor lung tissue, or from cryopreserved PBMC samples, and no cell sorting was done. Donors were some 78 patients with early-stage, untreated non-small cell lung cancer from the lung TRACERx cohort. Only patients for whom sufficient RNA was available from at least two tumor regions were selected for TCR sequencing. The input for sequencing was PBMCs, taken at surgery. The clonotype was recovered from a male donor with early-stage non-small cell lung cancer.

The bases are TGTGCCAGCAGTCTTGGGGGCGGAAATTACAATGAGCAGTTCTTC. Its translation reads: CASSLGGGNYNEQFF. The chain links TRBV11-3 with TRBJ2-1; D gene: possibly TRBD1, on 6 matching bases. The CDR3 starts with the cysteine, ends with the phenylalanine, and has 15 residues. Only the CDR3 portion is preserved as DNA: 45 bases, with reading frame beginning at the first base. CDR1 and CDR2 are drawn from the germline V gene: SGHNT, YENEEA. Cut back by 6 bases and 4 bases, the V and J ends lie 16 bases apart.